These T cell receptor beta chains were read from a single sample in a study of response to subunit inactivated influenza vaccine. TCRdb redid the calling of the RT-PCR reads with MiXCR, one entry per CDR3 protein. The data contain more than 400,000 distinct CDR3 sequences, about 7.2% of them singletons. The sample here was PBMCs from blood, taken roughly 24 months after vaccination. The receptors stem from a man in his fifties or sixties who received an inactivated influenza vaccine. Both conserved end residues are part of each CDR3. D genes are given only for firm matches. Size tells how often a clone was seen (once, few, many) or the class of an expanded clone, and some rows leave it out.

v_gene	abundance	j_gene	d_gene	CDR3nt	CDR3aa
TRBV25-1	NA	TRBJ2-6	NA	TGTGCCAGCAGTGAATCAGTAGTCGGCGACCCCGGGGCCAACGTCCTGACTTTC	CASSESVVGDPGANVLTF
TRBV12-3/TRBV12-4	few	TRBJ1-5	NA	TGTGCCAGCAGTTTCGGGGGCCTCCTGCCAAATCAGCCCCAGCATTTT	CASSFGGLLPNQPQHF
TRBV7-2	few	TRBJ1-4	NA	TGTGCCAGCAGCTTATGGGGTCGAACTAATGAAAAACTGTTTTTT	CASSLWGRTNEKLFF
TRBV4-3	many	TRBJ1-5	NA	TGCGCCAGCAGCCAAGACCTGGGCCAGGCCCTAAATCAGCCCCAGCATTTT	CASSQDLGQALNQPQHF
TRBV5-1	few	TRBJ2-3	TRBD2	TGCGCCAGCAGCTTTGGGATAGCGGGGGGGCTTGATACGCAGTATTTT	CASSFGIAGGLDTQYF
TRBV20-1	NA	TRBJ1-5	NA	TGCAGTGCTAGACCCTCTGGGGGACGGCGAAATCAGCCCCAGCATTTT	CSARPSGGRRNQPQHF
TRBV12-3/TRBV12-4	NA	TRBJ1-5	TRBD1	TGTGCCAGCAGACGACAGGGGGGCACCAATCAGCCCCAGCATTTT	CASRRQGGTNQPQHF
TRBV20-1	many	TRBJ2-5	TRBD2	TGCAGTGCCCCGAACCTTAGGACTAGCGGGGGAGAGACCCAGTACTTC	CSAPNLRTSGGETQYF
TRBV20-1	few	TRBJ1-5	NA	TGCAGTGCTACGAGGCCCGATCAGCCCCAGCATTTT	CSATRPDQPQHF
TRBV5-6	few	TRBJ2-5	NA	TGTGCCAGCAGCTTGCATCTAAGTTCGGAGACCCAGTACTTC	CASSLHLSSETQYF
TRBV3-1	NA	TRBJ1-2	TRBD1	TGTGCCAGCAGCCAAGCAGACAGGGGAGATGGCTACACCTTC	CASSQADRGDGYTF
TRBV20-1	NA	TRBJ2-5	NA	TGCAGTGCTTCGACTAGTACCGAGACCCAGTACTTC	CSASTSTETQYF
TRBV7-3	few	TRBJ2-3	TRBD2	TGTGCCAGCAGCTTGAGCGGGAGTTGGGCAGATACGCAGTATTTT	CASSLSGSWADTQYF
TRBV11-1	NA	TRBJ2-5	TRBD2	TGTGCCAGCAGCTCCCAGACTAGCCGGAGGAGAGAGACCCAGTACTTC	CASSSQTSRRRETQYF
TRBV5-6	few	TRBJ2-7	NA	TGTGCCAGCAGCTTCCGACGGAGTACCCGGGGGAACGAGCAGTACTTC	CASSFRRSTRGNEQYF
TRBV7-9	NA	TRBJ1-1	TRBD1	TGTGCCAGTGAGGGGGCCTGGACTGAAGCTTTCTTT	CASEGAWTEAFF
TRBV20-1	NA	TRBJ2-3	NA	TGCAGTGCTAGAGATGTGAAGGCGGGGCCCACAGATACGCAGTATTTT	CSARDVKAGPTDTQYF
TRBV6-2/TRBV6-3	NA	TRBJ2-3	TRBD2	TGTGCCAGCAGACCTAGCGGGAGACGGGATACGCAGTATTTT	CASRPSGRRDTQYF
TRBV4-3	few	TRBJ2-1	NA	TGCGCCAGCAGCCCCTCAATGAGGGGGAGCGGCTCCTACAATGAGCAGTTCTTC	CASSPSMRGSGSYNEQFF
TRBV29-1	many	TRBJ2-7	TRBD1	TGCAGCGTTAAGACCCGACAGGGGAACTACGAGCAGTACTTC	CSVKTRQGNYEQYF
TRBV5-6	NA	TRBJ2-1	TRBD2	TGTGCCAGCAGCGAGCGGGGGGGTTTAAATGAGCAGTTCTTC	CASSERGGLNEQFF
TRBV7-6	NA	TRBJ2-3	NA	TGTGCCAGCAGCTCCCGTGGCGGGACTGGCACAGATACGCAGTATTTT	CASSSRGGTGTDTQYF
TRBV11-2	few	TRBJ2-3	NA	TGTGCCAGCAGCCAATGGACTACTGATACGCAGTATTTT	CASSQWTTDTQYF
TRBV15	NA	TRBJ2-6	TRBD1	TGTGCCACCAGCAGCGACAGGGGAGGAACTGGGGCCAACGTCCTGACTTTC	CATSSDRGGTGANVLTF
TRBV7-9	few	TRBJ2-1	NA	TGTGCCAGCAGCCACGCCTACAGGGCGAAGGAGTTCTTC	CASSHAYRAKEFF
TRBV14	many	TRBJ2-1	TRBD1	TGTGCCAGCAGCCAACCCTACTTTCGGACAGGAGGAAGTGAGCAGTTCTTC	CASSQPYFRTGGSEQFF
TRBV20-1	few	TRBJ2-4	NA	TGCAGTGCACCCGCCGACTCAAACATTCAGTACTTC	CSAPADSNIQYF
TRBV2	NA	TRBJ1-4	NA	TGTGCCAGCAGAGTCAGGGCCACTTTCGAAAAACTGTTTTTT	CASRVRATFEKLFF
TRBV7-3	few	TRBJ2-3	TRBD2	TGTGCCAGCAGCTTAATGGGTAGCGGGAGCACAGATACGCAGTATTTT	CASSLMGSGSTDTQYF
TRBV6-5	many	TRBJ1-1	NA	TGTGCCAGCAGTTACTCCCTGACGGACACTGAAGCTTTCTTT	CASSYSLTDTEAFF
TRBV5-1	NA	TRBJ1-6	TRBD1	TGCGCCAGCAGCTTGTCGAAGCCAGGGGGTCTAAATTCACCCCTCCACTTT	CASSLSKPGGLNSPLHF
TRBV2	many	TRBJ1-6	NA	TGTGCCAGCAAAACAGGTTCTTCCTATAATTCACCCCTCCACTTT	CASKTGSSYNSPLHF
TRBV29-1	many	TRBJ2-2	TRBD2	TGCAGCGTTGCGGCGGGAGTCGGAACCGGGGAGCTGTTTTTT	CSVAAGVGTGELFF
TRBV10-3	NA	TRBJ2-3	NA	TGTGGCGCCGGAGGGGGCGGCACAGATACGCAGTATTTT	CGAGGGGTDTQYF
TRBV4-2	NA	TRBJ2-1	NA	TGTGCCAGCAGCCCCGCGCTCCGCCGGGGGAGCTCCTACAATGAGCAGTTCTTC	CASSPALRRGSSYNEQFF
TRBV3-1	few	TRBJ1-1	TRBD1	TGTGCCAGCAGCCCCCAGGGGGGGAGAAACACTGAAGCTTTCTTT	CASSPQGGRNTEAFF
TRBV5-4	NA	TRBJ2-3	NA	TGTGCCAGCAGCTCCCTCCTACACACAGATACGCAGTATTTT	CASSSLLHTDTQYF
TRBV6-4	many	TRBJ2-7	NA	TGTGCCAGCAGTCCTGGACCAGCCTACGAGCAGTACTTC	CASSPGPAYEQYF
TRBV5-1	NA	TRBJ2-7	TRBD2	TGCGCCAGCAGCTTGGCCAGCGGGAGAGGCGACGAGCAGTACTTC	CASSLASGRGDEQYF
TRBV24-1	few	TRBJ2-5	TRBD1	TGTGCCACCAGTGACGGGACAGGGAAGACCCAGTACTTC	CATSDGTGKTQYF
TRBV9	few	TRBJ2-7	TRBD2	TGTGCCAGCAGCGTAAGTGCCCGGACTAGCGGTTCCTACGAGCAGTACTTC	CASSVSARTSGSYEQYF